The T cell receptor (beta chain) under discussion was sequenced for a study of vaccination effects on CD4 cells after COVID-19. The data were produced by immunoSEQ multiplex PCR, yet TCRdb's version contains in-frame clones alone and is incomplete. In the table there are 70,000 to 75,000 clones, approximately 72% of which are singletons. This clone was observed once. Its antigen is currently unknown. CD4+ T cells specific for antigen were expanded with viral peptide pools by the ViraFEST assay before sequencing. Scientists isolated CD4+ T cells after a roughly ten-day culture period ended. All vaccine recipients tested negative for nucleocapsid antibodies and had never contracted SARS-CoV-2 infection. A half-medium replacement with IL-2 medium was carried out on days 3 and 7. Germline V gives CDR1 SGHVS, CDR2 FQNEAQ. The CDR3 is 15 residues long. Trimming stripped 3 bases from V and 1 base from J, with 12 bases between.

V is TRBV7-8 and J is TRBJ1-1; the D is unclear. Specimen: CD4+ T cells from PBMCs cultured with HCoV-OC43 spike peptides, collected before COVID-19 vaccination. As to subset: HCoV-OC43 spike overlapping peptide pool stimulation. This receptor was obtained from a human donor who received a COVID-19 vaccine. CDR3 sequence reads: CASSFSARTNTEAFF. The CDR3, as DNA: TGTGCCAGCAGCTTCTCCGCGCGAACGAACACTGAAGCTTTCTTT.